A single sample is the source of the 23 T cell receptor beta chains below, sequenced in a study of T cell repertoires in cytomegalovirus infection. TCRdb called the reads again in MiXCR, with one record for every CDR3 protein. The sample consists of about 260,000 distinct CDR3 sequences, 9.1% of them appearing once. Sequenced: PBMCs. Receptors were obtained from a human donor in good health (CMV status not recorded). Some clones in this sample may be carry-over from other donors' samples.

At least ten counts were recorded for this clonotype. The genes are TRBV6-1 and TRBJ2-7, with 7 bases aligning to TRBD1. The V gene end was trimmed by 6 bases and the J gene end by 2 bases; junction bases not matched to a gene: 7. The CDR3 runs 14 residues. Germline V lookup: CDR1 MNHNS, CDR2 SASEGT. The chain's CDR3 is CASRQGRAAYEQYF. CDR3 sequence (DNA): TGTGCCAGCAGACAGGGGCGGGCCGCCTACGAGCAGTACTTC.

This clonotype was picked up many times. The V gene is TRBV28, the J gene TRBJ2-2; the D is unclear. V lost 5 bases, J lost 1 base, and 8 bases lay in between. The CDR3 sequence is 14 residues long. Germline V lookup: CDR1 MDHEN, CDR2 SYDVKM. CDR3 bases: TGTGCCAGCAGTCCACACAGGAACACCGGGGAGCTGTTTTTT. Encoded protein: CASSPHRNTGELFF.

This clonotype showed up many times. V and J are TRBV7-2 and TRBJ2-1, with D maybe TRBD2 (6 bases). V was trimmed by 3 bases and J by 10 bases, leaving 13 bases between them. CDR3 length: 13 residues. The germline gives CDR1 SGHTA, CDR2 FQGNSA. CDR3 sequence: CASSFLAIGEQFF. As DNA, the CDR3 is TGTGCCAGCAGCTTTCTAGCGATAGGAGAGCAGTTCTTC. The full variable domain, rest sourced from reference TRBV7-2 and TRBJ2-1, is GAGVSQSPSNKVTEKGKDVELRCDPISGHTALYWYRQSLGQGLEFLIYFQGNSAPDKSGLPSDRFSAERTGGSVSTLTIQRTQQEDSAVYLCASSFLAIGEQFFGPGTRLTVL.

This clonotype was seen just once. The CDR3 bases are TGTGCCAGCAGCCTCCGGCTATCTGGGGCCAACGTCCTGACTTTC. The encoded protein is CASSLRLSGANVLTF. The J gene is TRBJ2-6, the V gene TRBV2, with D unclear. Germline loops: CDR1 SNHLY, CDR2 FYNNEI. The CDR3 spans 15 residues. Trimming stripped 6 bases from V and 1 base from J, with 10 bases between.

This clonotype was observed many times. The rearrangement joins TRBV28 to TRBJ1-2; a possible D gene is TRBD1 (5 bases). Trimming cost V 6 bases and J 8 bases, with 19 bases left between them. Germline V lookup: CDR1 MDHEN, CDR2 SYDVKM. This CDR3 has 14 residues. The CDR3 sequence: CASSKVLQVGGYTF. The CDR3, as DNA: TGTGCCAGCAGCAAAGTTTTACAGGTTGGAGGCTACACCTTC.

There are a few counts of this clonotype. The V and J genes are TRBV6-2 or TRBV6-3 and TRBJ1-1; D not certain. V lost 4 bases to trimming and J lost 1 base, with 10 bases between them. The CDR3 has 14 amino acids. Germline V gene lookup returns CDR1 MNHEY and CDR2 SVGEGT. CDR3 DNA: TGTGCCAGCAGTTGGGAATTGGGGAACACTGAAGCTTTCTTT. This encodes CASSWELGNTEAFF.

Many counts were recorded for this clonotype. The gene calls are TRBV5-6 and TRBJ1-1; no clear D. Trimming cost V 4 bases and J 8 bases, with 18 bases left between them. Germline-derived CDR1 and CDR2 are SGHDT and YYEEEE. This CDR3 region has 14 residues. The CDR3 loop reads CASSRKGYGEEAFF. The CDR3 coding sequence is TGTGCCAGCAGCCGAAAGGGATACGGCGAAGAAGCTTTCTTT.

This clonotype was detected many times. This chain connects TRBV20-1 to TRBJ2-3; 9 positions match TRBD2. This CDR3 is 16 amino acids long. Germline CDR1 is DFQATT and CDR2 is SNEGSKA (reference sequence). V dropped 3 bases and J dropped 5; count of bases not matched to a gene: 12. The CDR3 DNA is TGCAGTGCTAGTAGGGCTAGCGGGGTGAGGGGAGATACGCAGTATTTT. It yields the protein CSASRASGVRGDTQYF.

This clonotype was counted between two and nine times. The chain recombines TRBV7-2 with TRBJ2-2; 10 bases match TRBD2. Trimming removed 1 base from V and 4 bases from J; junction bases left unmatched: 6. This CDR3 region has 17 residues. Germline loops: CDR1 SGHTA, CDR2 FQGNSA. Here the CDR3 reads CASSLGASGRLTGELFF. Written as DNA, the CDR3 is TGTGCCAGCAGCTTAGGCGCTAGCGGGAGACTCACCGGGGAGCTGTTTTTT. Using reference TRBV7-2 and TRBJ2-2 for the parts outside the CDR3, the full variable domain is GAGVSQSPSNKVTEKGKDVELRCDPISGHTALYWYRQSLGQGLEFLIYFQGNSAPDKSGLPSDRFSAERTGGSVSTLTIQRTQQEDSAVYLCASSLGASGRLTGELFFGEGSRLTVL.

This clonotype has only a few counts. The chain links TRBV4-3 to TRBJ1-2; the D gene is possibly TRBD1 (5 bases). This CDR3 is built from 13 residues. Trimming removed 0 bases from V and 7 bases from J, with 9 bases in between. In germline, CDR1 is LGHNA, CDR2 YSLEER. CDR3 sequence reads: CASSQDSDSGYTF. The CDR3 DNA reads TGCGCCAGCAGCCAAGATTCAGACAGTGGCTACACCTTC.

This clonotype was observed many times. J is TRBJ1-2 and V is TRBV19, with D perhaps matching TRBD1 (5 bases). Trimming removed 2 bases at V and 2 bases at J, with 6 bases between. The CDR3 extends over 13 amino acids. Germline V gene data show CDR1 as LNHDA and CDR2 as SQIVND (reference sequence). CDR3 region: CASSIRTNYGYTF. In DNA, the CDR3 is TGTGCCAGTAGTATAAGGACAAACTATGGCTACACCTTC. Full variable domain (outside the CDR3, taken from reference TRBV19 and TRBJ1-2): DGGITQSPKYLFRKEGQNVTLSCEQNLNHDAMYWYRQDPGQGLRLIYYSQIVNDFQKGDIAEGYSVSREKKESFPLTVTSAQKNPTAFYLCASSIRTNYGYTFGSGTRLTVV.

In this sample, this clonotype turned up many times. The chain has TRBV6-2 or TRBV6-3 and TRBJ1-5; TRBD1 matches 7 bases. The CDR3 is made up of 13 amino acids. V was clipped by 5 bases and J by 3 bases; unmatched bases: 1. CDR1 MNHEY and CDR2 SVGEGT come from the germline V gene. CDR3 amino acids: CASSDRVNQPQHF. The CDR3 DNA is TGTGCCAGCAGTGACAGGGTCAATCAGCCCCAGCATTTT.

This clonotype came up many times. This chain links TRBV4-3 with TRBJ2-2; D gene uncertain. CDR3 size: 15 residues. V lost 0 bases and J 4 bases, leaving 9 bases between the germline ends. Germline values: CDR1 LGHNA, CDR2 YSLEER. As DNA, the CDR3 is TGCGCCAGCAGCCAAGAAGAGGTTTCCACCGGGGAGCTGTTTTTT. This gives the protein CASSQEEVSTGELFF.

V usage is TRBV2 and J usage is TRBJ1-2; D is perhaps TRBD1 (6 bases). Trimming pared 4 bases from V and 4 bases from J, leaving 13 bases between. Germline CDR1 and CDR2: SNHLY and FYNNEI. The CDR3 spans 14 residues. CDR3: CASSATGSGYGYTF. CDR3 sequence (DNA): TGTGCCAGCAGTGCTACAGGGTCCGGCTATGGCTACACCTTC.

This clonotype was seen many times. The CDR3 DNA is TGTGCCAGCAGTTTGGTCGACAGCGACAATCAGCCCCAGCATTTT. It specifies CASSLVDSDNQPQHF. The rearrangement joins TRBV12-3 or TRBV12-4 to TRBJ1-5, with D possibly TRBD1 on 5 matching bases. V was clipped by 3 bases and J by 3 bases, with 12 bases between them. There are 15 residues in the CDR3.

V usage is TRBV6-2 or TRBV6-3 and J usage is TRBJ2-4; 7 bases align to TRBD2. From germline, CDR1 is MNHEY and CDR2 SVGEGT. V lost 4 bases to trimming and J lost 8 bases; unmatched junction nucleotides: 14. The CDR3 runs 16 residues. The CDR3 DNA reads TGTGCCAGCAGTTCTACGATGGGCGGGAGTTGGGACATTCAGTACTTC. Its protein product is CASSSTMGGSWDIQYF.

Concerning this clonotype itself: This may be a read error, as it is one base from a much larger clone. The chain joins TRBV7-2 to TRBJ2-1; D is undetermined. Germline loops: CDR1 SGHTA, CDR2 FQGNSA. V was shortened by 2 bases and J by 3 bases, with 14 bases between the two germline ends. The CDR3 spans 16 residues. The CDR3 coding sequence is TGTGCCAGCAGCTTACTCCTGGGATTACTCTACAATGAGCAGTTCTTC. Translated: CASSLLLGLLYNEQFF.

At least ten counts were recorded for this clonotype. The chain employs TRBV6-2 or TRBV6-3 and TRBJ1-1; 7 bases agree with TRBD1. This CDR3 has 14 amino acids. The V gene's germline CDR1 is MNHEY and CDR2 SVGEGT. V shed 6 bases and J 1 base; nucleotides not matched to a gene: 5. For the CDR3, the DNA is TGTGCCAGCAGGAGACAGGGAGAGAACACTGAAGCTTTCTTT. This sequence encodes CASRRQGENTEAFF.

In this sample, this clonotype turned up many times. This chain connects TRBV7-2 to TRBJ2-7; 7 bases agree with TRBD2. Per germline, CDR1 SGHTA and CDR2 FQGNSA. The V and J ends lost 4 bases and 6 bases, in that order; junction bases with no gene match: 12. This CDR3 has 15 amino acids. The CDR3 DNA sequence: TGTGCCAGCAGCTCATATACGGGAGGAGTCGGCGAGCAGTACTTC. It encodes CASSSYTGGVGEQYF.

This clonotype was found a few times. J is TRBJ2-2 and V is TRBV14; 9 bases line up with TRBD2. CDR3 length equals 18 residues. V gave up 1 base and J gave up 2 bases; unmatched junction bases: 8. Germline values: CDR1 SGHDN, CDR2 FVKESK. CDR3 in DNA: TGTGCCAGCAGCCAAGCCCGCCTAGCGGGGTACAACACCGGGGAGCTGTTTTTT. This sequence encodes CASSQARLAGYNTGELFF.

This clonotype was picked up many times. J is TRBJ1-5 and V is TRBV7-2; D possibly corresponds to TRBD1 (5 bases). The V gene's germline CDR1 is SGHTA and CDR2 FQGNSA. CDR3 length equals 19 residues. The ends were cut back, 5 bases at V and 0 bases at J, with 23 bases in the middle. This CDR3 is CASSPFAWQGEFSNQPQHF. The CDR3, as DNA: TGTGCCAGCAGCCCCTTCGCCTGGCAGGGCGAGTTTAGCAATCAGCCCCAGCATTTT.

This clonotype was counted at least ten times. The chain employs TRBV7-8 and TRBJ1-5; unclear D gene. Germline assignment: CDR1 SGHVS and CDR2 FQNEAQ. V shed 0 bases and J shed 0 bases, with 3 bases lying between them. The length of the CDR3 is 14 residues. Here the CDR3 reads CASSLATSNQPQHF. CDR3 DNA sequence: TGTGCCAGCAGCTTAGCGACTAGCAATCAGCCCCAGCATTTT.

This clonotype has a count of ten or more. This chain connects TRBV7-2 to TRBJ2-1; 9 positions agree with TRBD2. This CDR3 is 17 amino acids long. Germline V CDR1 and CDR2: SGHTA, FQGNSA. Trimming took 1 base from V and 7 from J; bases not matched to a gene: 11. Here the CDR3 reads CASSLGGASGMVNEQFF. The CDR3, as DNA: TGTGCCAGCAGCTTAGGCGGGGCTAGCGGGATGGTAAATGAGCAGTTCTTC.